This record looks at one T cell receptor (beta chain) sequence and its context. Its antigen is as yet unknown. The data were taken from a study of post-analysis software for immune sequencing data. Across the study: Courses of disease covered relapsing-remitting, secondary progressive and progressive-relapsing multiple sclerosis. Study results and caveats: Compared against controls, patients with multiple sclerosis displayed significantly lower normalized Chao1 diversity. The five TRBV segments detected at higher frequency in patients than in controls included TRBV5-6, TRBV5-1 and TRBV20-1. Samples from a shared batch, those prepared together, strongly co-clustered by F measure.

Libraries were made from TCR beta cDNA, and they carried unique molecular identifiers. The T cell input of roughly 0.9 to 11 million gave 400,000 to 500,000 cDNA molecules. Each CDR3 protein gets one entry after TCRdb re-called the PCR reads with MiXCR. Found here are about 820,000 distinct CDR3 sequences, 53% of them singletons; the top ten hold over 4%. CDR1 is SQVTM and CDR2 is ANQGSEA in the germline V gene. The CDR3 covers 12 residues. V lost 7 bases and J lost 3, with 13 bases in between. This sequence joins TRBV29-1 and TRBJ2-7; D is uncertain. The sequencing input was blood. The TCR was taken from a girl aged 10 to 17 with multiple sclerosis. CDR3 in DNA: TGCAGCGCTTATGGGGATGGCTACGAGCAGTACTTC. It translates to CSAYGDGYEQYF.